This T cell receptor beta chain came from a study of graft-versus-host responses after intestinal transplantation. Here immunoSEQ multiplex PCR was the method, and the copy in TCRdb shows in-frame clones only, minus some. The table lists some 110,000 clones, just under 95% of them singletons. The length of the CDR3 is 15 residues. The germline CDR1 and CDR2 sequences are MNHNS and SASEGT. V was trimmed by 2 bases and J by 2 bases, leaving 12 bases between them. Comments on this clone: Its antigen is undetermined.

This chain connects TRBV6-1 to TRBJ2-5; D uncertain. Sequencing was performed on unstimulated CD8+ T cells sorted from spleen or lymph node cells, taken before transplant. The TCR originated in a human donor who was the organ donor for an intestinal transplant. The chain's CDR3 is CASSESSFSQETQYF. CDR3 DNA sequence: TGTGCCAGCAGTGAAAGCAGTTTCTCTCAAGAGACCCAGTACTTC.